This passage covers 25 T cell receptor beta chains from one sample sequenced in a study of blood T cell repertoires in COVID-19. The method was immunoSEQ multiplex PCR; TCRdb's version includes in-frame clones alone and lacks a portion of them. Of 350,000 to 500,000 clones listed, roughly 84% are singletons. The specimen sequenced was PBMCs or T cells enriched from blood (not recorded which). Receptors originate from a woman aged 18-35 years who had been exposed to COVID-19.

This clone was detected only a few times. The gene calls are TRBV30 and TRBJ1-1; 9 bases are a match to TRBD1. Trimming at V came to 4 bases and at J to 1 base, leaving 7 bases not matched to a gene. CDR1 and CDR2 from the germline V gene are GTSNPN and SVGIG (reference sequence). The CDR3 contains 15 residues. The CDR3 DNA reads TGTGCCTGGAAACCTCTACAGGGGGCGAACACTGAAGCTTTCTTT. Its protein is CAWKPLQGANTEAFF. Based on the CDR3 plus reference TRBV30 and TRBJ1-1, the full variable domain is SQTIHQWPATLVQPVGSPLSLECTVEGTSNPNLYWYRQAAGRGLQLLFYSVGIGQISSEVPQNLSASRPQDRQFILSSKKLLLSDSGFYLCAWKPLQGANTEAFFGQGTRLTVV.

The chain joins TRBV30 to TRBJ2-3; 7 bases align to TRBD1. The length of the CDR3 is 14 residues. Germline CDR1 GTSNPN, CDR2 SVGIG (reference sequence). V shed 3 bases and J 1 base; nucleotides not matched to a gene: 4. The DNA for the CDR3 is TGTGCCTGGAGAAACAGGGGCGGCACAGATACGCAGTATTTT. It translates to CAWRNRGGTDTQYF.

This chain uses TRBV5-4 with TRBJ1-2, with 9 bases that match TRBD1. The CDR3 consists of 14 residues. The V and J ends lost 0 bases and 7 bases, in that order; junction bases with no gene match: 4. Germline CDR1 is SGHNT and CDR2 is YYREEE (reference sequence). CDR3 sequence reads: CASSLGDRAGGYTF. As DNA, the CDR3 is TGTGCCAGCAGCTTGGGGGACAGGGCGGGTGGCTACACCTTC. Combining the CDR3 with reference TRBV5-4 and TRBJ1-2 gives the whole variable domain ETGVTQSPTHLIKTRGQQVTLRCSSQSGHNTVSWYQQALGQGPQFIFQYYREEENGRGNFPPRFSGLQFPNYSSELNVNALELDDSALYLCASSLGDRAGGYTFGSGTRLTVV.

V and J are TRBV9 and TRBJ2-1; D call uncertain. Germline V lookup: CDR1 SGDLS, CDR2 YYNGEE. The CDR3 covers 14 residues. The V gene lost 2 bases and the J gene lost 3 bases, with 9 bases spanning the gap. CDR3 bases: TGTGCCAGCAGCGTCGACTTGAACTACAATGAGCAGTTCTTC. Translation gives CASSVDLNYNEQFF.

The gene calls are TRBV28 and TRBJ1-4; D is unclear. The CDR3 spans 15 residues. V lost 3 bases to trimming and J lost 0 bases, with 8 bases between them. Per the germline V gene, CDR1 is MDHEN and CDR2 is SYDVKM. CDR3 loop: CASSFGVTTNEKLFF. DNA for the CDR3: TGTGCCAGCAGTTTCGGGGTAACAACTAATGAAAAACTGTTTTTT.

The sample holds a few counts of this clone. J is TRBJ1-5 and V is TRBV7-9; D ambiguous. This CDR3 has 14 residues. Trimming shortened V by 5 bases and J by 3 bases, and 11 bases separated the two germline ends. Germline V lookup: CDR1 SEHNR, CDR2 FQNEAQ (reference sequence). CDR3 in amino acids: CASSRGEFNQPQHF. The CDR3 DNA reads TGTGCCAGCAGCCGCGGGGAGTTCAATCAGCCCCAGCATTTT.

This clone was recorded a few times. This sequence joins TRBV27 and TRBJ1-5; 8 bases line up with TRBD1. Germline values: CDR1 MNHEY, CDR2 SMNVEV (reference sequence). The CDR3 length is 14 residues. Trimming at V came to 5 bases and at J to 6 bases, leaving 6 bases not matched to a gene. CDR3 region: CASSLNRGGQPQHF. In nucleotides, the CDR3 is TGTGCCAGCAGTCTAAACAGGGGGGGTCAGCCCCAGCATTTT.

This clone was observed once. CDR3 nucleotides: TGTGCCAGTAGTATAGGGACTAGCGGGTATTTACATGAAGAGCAGTTCTTC. Translation: CASSIGTSGYLHEEQFF. This rearrangement joins TRBV19 to TRBJ2-1; 11 bases fit TRBD2. Germline V CDR1 and CDR2: LNHDA, SQIVND (reference sequence). Unmatched junction bases numbered 12, after V lost 1 base and J lost 10 bases. The CDR3 loop spans 17 amino acids.

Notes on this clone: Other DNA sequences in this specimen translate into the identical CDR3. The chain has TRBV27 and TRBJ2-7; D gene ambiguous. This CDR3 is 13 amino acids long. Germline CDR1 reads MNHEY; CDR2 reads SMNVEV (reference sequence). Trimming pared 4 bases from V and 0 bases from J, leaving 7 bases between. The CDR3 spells CASSSRSSYEQYF. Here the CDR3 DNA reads TGTGCCAGCAGTTCAAGGAGCTCCTACGAGCAGTACTTC.

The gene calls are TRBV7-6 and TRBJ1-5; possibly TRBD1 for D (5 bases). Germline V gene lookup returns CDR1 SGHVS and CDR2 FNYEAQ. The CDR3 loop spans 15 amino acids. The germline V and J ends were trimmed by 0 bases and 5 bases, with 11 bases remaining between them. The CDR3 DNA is TGTGCCAGCAGCTTAGCGGCGGGACCTTATCAGCCCCAGCATTTT. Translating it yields CASSLAAGPYQPQHF.

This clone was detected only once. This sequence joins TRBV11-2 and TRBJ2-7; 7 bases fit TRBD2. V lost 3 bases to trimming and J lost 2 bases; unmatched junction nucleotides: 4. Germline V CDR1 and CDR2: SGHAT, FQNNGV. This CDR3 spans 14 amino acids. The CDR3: CASSFGLVTYEQYF. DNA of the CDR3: TGTGCCAGCAGCTTCGGACTAGTAACCTACGAGCAGTACTTC.

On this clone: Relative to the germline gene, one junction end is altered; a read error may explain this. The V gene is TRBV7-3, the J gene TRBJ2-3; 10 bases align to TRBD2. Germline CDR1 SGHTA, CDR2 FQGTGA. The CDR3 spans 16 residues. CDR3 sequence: CASSFGAGGYTDTRYF. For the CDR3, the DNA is TGTGCCAGCAGCTTCGGAGCGGGGGGGTACACAGATACGCGGTATTTT. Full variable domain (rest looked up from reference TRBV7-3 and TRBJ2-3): GAGVSQTPSNKVTEKGKYVELRCDPISGHTALYWYRQSLGQGPEFLIYFQGTGAADDSGLPNDRFFAVRPEGSVSTLKIQRTERGDSAVYLCASSFGAGGYTDTRYFGPGTRLTVL.

CDR3 amino acids: CASSQEGAGTGGRNIQYF. CDR3 in DNA: TGCGCCAGCAGCCAAGAAGGGGCCGGGACAGGGGGCCGAAACATTCAGTACTTC. The J gene is TRBJ2-4, the V gene TRBV4-3; 12 bases are a match to TRBD1. The germline gives CDR1 LGHNA, CDR2 YSLEER. This CDR3 contains 18 residues. V gave up 0 bases and J gave up 6 bases; unmatched junction bases: 9.

As DNA, the CDR3 is TGTGCCGCCTCCTCTGAGACAGACCAAGAGACCCAGTACTTC. Protein: CAASSETDQETQYF. The chain couples TRBV7-9 to TRBJ2-5, with TRBD1 as a possible D gene (5 bases). V was cut by 11 bases and J by 0 bases, with 16 bases left in between. The CDR3 runs 14 residues. Germline CDR1 reads SEHNR; CDR2 reads FQNEAQ (reference sequence). Variable domain in full (rest from reference TRBV7-9 and TRBJ2-5): DTGVSQNPRHKITKRGQNVTFRCDPISEHNRLYWYRQTLGQGPEFLTYFQNEAQLEKSRLLSDRFSAERPKGSFSTLEIQRTEQGDSAMYLCAASSETDQETQYFGPGTRLLVL.

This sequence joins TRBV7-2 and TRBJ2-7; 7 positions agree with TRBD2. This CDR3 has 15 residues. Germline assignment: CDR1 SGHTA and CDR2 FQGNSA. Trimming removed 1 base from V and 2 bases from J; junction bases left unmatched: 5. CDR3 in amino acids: CASSLDPSGPYEQYF. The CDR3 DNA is TGTGCCAGCAGCTTAGATCCTAGCGGCCCCTACGAGCAGTACTTC.

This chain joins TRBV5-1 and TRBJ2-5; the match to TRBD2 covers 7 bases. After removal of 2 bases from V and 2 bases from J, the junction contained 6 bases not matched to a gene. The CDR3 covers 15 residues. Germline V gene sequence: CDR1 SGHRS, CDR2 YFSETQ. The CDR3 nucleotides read TGCGCCAGCAGCTTTACCCGGGGGGAACAAGAGACCCAGTACTTC. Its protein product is CASSFTRGEQETQYF.

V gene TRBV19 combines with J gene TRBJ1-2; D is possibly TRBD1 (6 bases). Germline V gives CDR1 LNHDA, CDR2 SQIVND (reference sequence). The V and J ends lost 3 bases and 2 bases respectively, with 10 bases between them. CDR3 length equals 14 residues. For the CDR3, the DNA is TGTGCCAGTAGTATTCGGACAGCCAACTATGGCTACACCTTC. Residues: CASSIRTANYGYTF.

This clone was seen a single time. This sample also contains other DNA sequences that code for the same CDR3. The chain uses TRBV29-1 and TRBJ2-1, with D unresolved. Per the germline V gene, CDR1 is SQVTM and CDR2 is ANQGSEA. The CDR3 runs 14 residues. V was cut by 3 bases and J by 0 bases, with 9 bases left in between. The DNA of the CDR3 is TGCAGCGTTGATGGCGGCAGCTCCTACAATGAGCAGTTCTTC. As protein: CSVDGGSSYNEQFF.

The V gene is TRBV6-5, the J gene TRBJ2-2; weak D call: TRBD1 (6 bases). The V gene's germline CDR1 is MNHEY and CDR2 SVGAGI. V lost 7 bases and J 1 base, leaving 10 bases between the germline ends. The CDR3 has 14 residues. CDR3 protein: CASIQGRNTGELFF. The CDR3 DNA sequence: TGTGCCAGCATACAGGGACGGAACACCGGGGAGCTGTTTTTT.

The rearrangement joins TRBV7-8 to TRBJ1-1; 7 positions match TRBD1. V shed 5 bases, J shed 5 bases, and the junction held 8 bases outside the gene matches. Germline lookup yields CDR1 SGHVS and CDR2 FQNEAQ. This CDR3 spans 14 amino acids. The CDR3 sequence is CASSRPTGSTEAFF. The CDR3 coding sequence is TGTGCCAGCAGCCGCCCGACAGGGAGTACTGAAGCTTTCTTT. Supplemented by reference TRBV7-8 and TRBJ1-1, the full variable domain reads GAGVSQSPRYKVAKRGQDVALRCDPISGHVSLFWYQQALGQGPEFLTYFQNEAQLDKSGLPSDRFFAERPEGSVSTLKIQRTQQEDSAVYLCASSRPTGSTEAFFGQGTRLTVV.

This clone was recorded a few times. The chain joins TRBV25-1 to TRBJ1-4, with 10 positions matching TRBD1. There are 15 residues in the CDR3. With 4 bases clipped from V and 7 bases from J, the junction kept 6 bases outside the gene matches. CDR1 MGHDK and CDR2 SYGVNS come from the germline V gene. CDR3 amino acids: CASSAWTGGSEKLFF. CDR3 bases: TGTGCCAGCAGTGCTTGGACAGGGGGAAGTGAAAAACTGTTTTTT.

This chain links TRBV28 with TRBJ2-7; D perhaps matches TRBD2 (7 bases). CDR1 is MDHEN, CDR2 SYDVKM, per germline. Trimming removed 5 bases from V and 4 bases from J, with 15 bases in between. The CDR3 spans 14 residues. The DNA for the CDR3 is TGTGCCAGCAGTCTTGGGGGGGCCGGTTACGAGCAGTACTTC. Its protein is CASSLGGAGYEQYF.

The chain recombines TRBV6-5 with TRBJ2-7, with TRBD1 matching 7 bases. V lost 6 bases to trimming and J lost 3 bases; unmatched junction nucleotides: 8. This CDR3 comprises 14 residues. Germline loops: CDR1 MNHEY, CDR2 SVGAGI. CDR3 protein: CASRAGDSHYEQYF. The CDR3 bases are TGTGCCAGCAGGGCTGGGGACAGTCACTACGAGCAGTACTTC.

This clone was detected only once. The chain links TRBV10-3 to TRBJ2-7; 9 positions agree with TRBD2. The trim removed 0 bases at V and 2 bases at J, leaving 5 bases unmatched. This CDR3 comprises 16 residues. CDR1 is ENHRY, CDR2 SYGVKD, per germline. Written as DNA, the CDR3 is TGTGCCATCAGTGAGTCGCAGGCTAGCGGGGCCTACGAGCAGTACTTC. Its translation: CAISESQASGAYEQYF.

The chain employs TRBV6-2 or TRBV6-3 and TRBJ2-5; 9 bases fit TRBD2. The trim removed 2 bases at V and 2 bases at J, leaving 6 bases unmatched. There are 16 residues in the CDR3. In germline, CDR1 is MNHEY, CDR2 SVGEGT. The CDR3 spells CASSYAAGGPQETQYF. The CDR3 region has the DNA TGTGCCAGCAGTTACGCAGCGGGGGGTCCGCAAGAGACCCAGTACTTC.